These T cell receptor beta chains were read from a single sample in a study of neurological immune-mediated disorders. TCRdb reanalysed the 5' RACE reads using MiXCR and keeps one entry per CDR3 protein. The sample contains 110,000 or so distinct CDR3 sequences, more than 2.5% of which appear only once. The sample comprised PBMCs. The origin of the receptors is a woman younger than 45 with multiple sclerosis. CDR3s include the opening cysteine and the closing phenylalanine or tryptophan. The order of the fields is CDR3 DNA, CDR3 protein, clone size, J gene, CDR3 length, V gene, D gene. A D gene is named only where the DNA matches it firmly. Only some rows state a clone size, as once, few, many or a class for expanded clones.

CDR3 DNA: TGCAGTGCTAGAGTCGACGGGACTGAAGCTTTCTTT
CDR3 protein: CSARVDGTEAFF
clone size: many
J gene: TRBJ1-1
CDR3 length: 12
V gene: TRBV20-1
D gene: -

CDR3 DNA: TGTGCCAGCAGCGTAGTTGAAGGAGGGGATACGCAGTATTTT
CDR3 protein: CASSVVEGGDTQYF
clone size: many
J gene: TRBJ2-3
CDR3 length: 14
V gene: TRBV9
D gene: -

CDR3 DNA: TGTGCCAGCAGCCCTACCGAATTCTATGGCTACACCTTC
CDR3 protein: CASSPTEFYGYTF
clone size: many
J gene: TRBJ1-2
CDR3 length: 13
V gene: TRBV12-3/TRBV12-4
D gene: -

CDR3 DNA: TGTGCCAGCAGCCCTCGTATAGGGAGGGACACTGAAGCTTTCTTT
CDR3 protein: CASSPRIGRDTEAFF
clone size: many
J gene: TRBJ1-1
CDR3 length: 15
V gene: TRBV7-2
D gene: -

CDR3 DNA: TGCAGTGCTCCGCCGGAGGGGGTTGGGGAGACCCAGTACTTC
CDR3 protein: CSAPPEGVGETQYF
clone size: many
J gene: TRBJ2-5
CDR3 length: 14
V gene: TRBV20-1
D gene: -

CDR3 DNA: TGTGCCAGCAGTTTACATGAGGGCACTGAAGCTTTCTTT
CDR3 protein: CASSLHEGTEAFF
clone size: many
J gene: TRBJ1-1
CDR3 length: 13
V gene: TRBV12-3/TRBV12-4
D gene: -

CDR3 DNA: TGCAGTGCTAGAGATGACGCCCTCACCTACGAGCAGTACTTC
CDR3 protein: CSARDDALTYEQYF
clone size: many
J gene: TRBJ2-7
CDR3 length: 14
V gene: TRBV20-1
D gene: -

CDR3 DNA: TGTGCCAGCTCACCGGGACTAGCGGGAGCTGGGGCCAACGTCCTGACTTTC
CDR3 protein: CASSPGLAGAGANVLTF
clone size: many
J gene: TRBJ2-6
CDR3 length: 17
V gene: TRBV18
D gene: TRBD2

CDR3 DNA: TGTGCCAGCAGCTCGGCCTTCAAATCCTACAATGAGCAGTTCTTC
CDR3 protein: CASSSAFKSYNEQFF
clone size: few
J gene: TRBJ2-1
CDR3 length: 15
V gene: TRBV7-9
D gene: -

CDR3 DNA: TGTGCCAGCATATCCAAGTACACCGGGGAGCTGTTTTTT
CDR3 protein: CASISKYTGELFF
clone size: many
J gene: TRBJ2-2
CDR3 length: 13
V gene: TRBV6-1
D gene: -

CDR3 DNA: TGCAGTGCTAGACCGGGACTAGCATCTGGTGAGCAGTTCTTC
CDR3 protein: CSARPGLASGEQFF
clone size: many
J gene: TRBJ2-1
CDR3 length: 14
V gene: TRBV20-1
D gene: TRBD2

CDR3 DNA: TGTGCCATCAGGGATACTAGCGGGACGGCAGATACGCAGTATTTT
CDR3 protein: CAIRDTSGTADTQYF
clone size: many
J gene: TRBJ2-3
CDR3 length: 15
V gene: TRBV10-3
D gene: TRBD2

CDR3 DNA: TGCGCCAGCCGATCCGACAGCACAGATACGCAGTATTTT
CDR3 protein: CASRSDSTDTQYF
clone size: -
J gene: TRBJ2-3
CDR3 length: 13
V gene: TRBV5-1
D gene: -

CDR3 DNA: TGTGCCAGCAAGCCGGACACAGGCTCTGGAAACACCATATATTTT
CDR3 protein: CASKPDTGSGNTIYF
clone size: many
J gene: TRBJ1-3
CDR3 length: 15
V gene: TRBV7-2
D gene: -

CDR3 DNA: TGTGCCAGCAGCGTAGCCCGGGAAAGACAGGGAACTTCACCCCTCCACTTT
CDR3 protein: CASSVARERQGTSPLHF
clone size: many
J gene: TRBJ1-6
CDR3 length: 17
V gene: TRBV9
D gene: TRBD1

CDR3 DNA: TGTGCCAGCAGTTCTCGGACAGGGATGGTCAATGAGCAGTTCTTC
CDR3 protein: CASSSRTGMVNEQFF
clone size: many
J gene: TRBJ2-1
CDR3 length: 15
V gene: TRBV27
D gene: TRBD1

CDR3 DNA: TGTGCCAGCAGTGATTTGGGACTAGCGGCTGCCTCTGGGGCCAACGTCCTGACTTTC
CDR3 protein: CASSDLGLAAASGANVLTF
clone size: many
J gene: TRBJ2-6
CDR3 length: 19
V gene: TRBV2
D gene: TRBD2

CDR3 DNA: TGCGCCAGCAGCTTGACAGGGGGGTACTATGGCTACACCTTC
CDR3 protein: CASSLTGGYYGYTF
clone size: many
J gene: TRBJ1-2
CDR3 length: 14
V gene: TRBV5-1
D gene: TRBD1

CDR3 DNA: TGTGCCAGCAGCTTAGGAGCGGTGGCGGTGGCCTACGAGCAGTACTTC
CDR3 protein: CASSLGAVAVAYEQYF
clone size: many
J gene: TRBJ2-7
CDR3 length: 16
V gene: TRBV7-2
D gene: -

CDR3 DNA: TGTGCCAGTGGGGAGGGATGGAATAAGACCCAGAATTTT
CDR3 protein: CASGEGWNKTQNF
clone size: few
J gene: TRBJ1-5
CDR3 length: 13
V gene: TRBV19
D gene: -

CDR3 DNA: TGCAGTGCTAGAGATCCCGGGAGCAATGAGCAGTTCTTC
CDR3 protein: CSARDPGSNEQFF
clone size: many
J gene: TRBJ2-1
CDR3 length: 13
V gene: TRBV20-1
D gene: -

CDR3 DNA: TGTGCCAGCAGTTTACGGCTAGCGGGAGCAAATGAGCAGTTCTTC
CDR3 protein: CASSLRLAGANEQFF
clone size: many
J gene: TRBJ2-1
CDR3 length: 15
V gene: TRBV27
D gene: TRBD2

CDR3 DNA: TGTGCCAGCAGCTTAGTGGGCCTCAGGGGGAGCACTGAAGCTTTCTTT
CDR3 protein: CASSLVGLRGSTEAFF
clone size: many
J gene: TRBJ1-1
CDR3 length: 16
V gene: TRBV7-8
D gene: TRBD1

CDR3 DNA: TGTGCCAGCAGCCCCCTGACTAGCGGGCTTACCCTTAGCACAGATACGCAGTATTTT
CDR3 protein: CASSPLTSGLTLSTDTQYF
clone size: many
J gene: TRBJ2-3
CDR3 length: 19
V gene: TRBV14
D gene: TRBD2

CDR3 DNA: TGCAGTGCCTTTTCTCAACTAGCGGACTCCTACGAGCAGTACTTC
CDR3 protein: CSAFSQLADSYEQYF
clone size: many
J gene: TRBJ2-7
CDR3 length: 15
V gene: TRBV20-1
D gene: TRBD2

CDR3 DNA: TGCAGTGCTAGTATTTCAGGGGGCTTTAATGAGCAGTTCTTC
CDR3 protein: CSASISGGFNEQFF
clone size: many
J gene: TRBJ2-1
CDR3 length: 14
V gene: TRBV20-1
D gene: TRBD1

CDR3 DNA: TGCAGTGCTAGATTTCCGGAGGCCCCCATTCAGTACTTC
CDR3 protein: CSARFPEAPIQYF
clone size: many
J gene: TRBJ2-4
CDR3 length: 13
V gene: TRBV20-1
D gene: -

CDR3 DNA: TGTGCCAGCAGCTTTACAGGGAACAATGAGCAGTTCTTC
CDR3 protein: CASSFTGNNEQFF
clone size: -
J gene: TRBJ2-1
CDR3 length: 13
V gene: TRBV11-2
D gene: -

CDR3 DNA: TGCAGTGCTAGGATGCAAGTTGAAGCTTTCTTT
CDR3 protein: CSARMQVEAFF
clone size: many
J gene: TRBJ1-1
CDR3 length: 11
V gene: TRBV20-1
D gene: -

CDR3 DNA: TGTGCCAGCAAAGGACAGAGCTCCTACAATGAGCAGTTCTTC
CDR3 protein: CASKGQSSYNEQFF
clone size: many
J gene: TRBJ2-1
CDR3 length: 14
V gene: TRBV5-8
D gene: -

CDR3 DNA: TGTGCCGTGGGACAAGGCGCCAACCGACAAGAGACCCAGTACTTC
CDR3 protein: CAVGQGANRQETQYF
clone size: many
J gene: TRBJ2-5
CDR3 length: 15
V gene: TRBV10-3
D gene: -

CDR3 DNA: TGCAGTGCTAGAGACCCGATGGGACTCTCCTACAATGAGCAGTTCTTC
CDR3 protein: CSARDPMGLSYNEQFF
clone size: medium-sized
J gene: TRBJ2-1
CDR3 length: 16
V gene: TRBV20-1
D gene: -

CDR3 DNA: TGTGCCAGCAGCTCCTACAGGGGAAGGAACGAGCAGTACTTC
CDR3 protein: CASSSYRGRNEQYF
clone size: -
J gene: TRBJ2-7
CDR3 length: 14
V gene: TRBV7-2
D gene: TRBD1

CDR3 DNA: TGCGCCAGCAGCTCCAATGAACCGGGACCGTGGAGTCACGAGCAGTACTTC
CDR3 protein: CASSSNEPGPWSHEQYF
clone size: many
J gene: TRBJ2-7
CDR3 length: 17
V gene: TRBV5-1
D gene: -

CDR3 DNA: TGTGCCAGCTCACCAGGGACAGCCGGAGATACGCAGTATTTT
CDR3 protein: CASSPGTAGDTQYF
clone size: many
J gene: TRBJ2-3
CDR3 length: 14
V gene: TRBV18
D gene: TRBD1

CDR3 DNA: TGTGCCATCAGTGAGAGGACAGGGCCCAGCATGAACACTGAAGCTTTCTTT
CDR3 protein: CAISERTGPSMNTEAFF
clone size: many
J gene: TRBJ1-1
CDR3 length: 17
V gene: TRBV10-3
D gene: TRBD1

CDR3 DNA: TGTGCCAGCAGCTTAATAGTGGACCGGGCTGAAGCTTTCTTT
CDR3 protein: CASSLIVDRAEAFF
clone size: many
J gene: TRBJ1-1
CDR3 length: 14
V gene: TRBV5-4
D gene: -

CDR3 DNA: TGTGCCAGCAGCTTAGGGGAGGACAGGGAGAAGGGCTACACCTTC
CDR3 protein: CASSLGEDREKGYTF
clone size: many
J gene: TRBJ1-2
CDR3 length: 15
V gene: TRBV7-6
D gene: TRBD1

CDR3 DNA: TGTGCCAGCAGTTTAATGGCCCTTAGTAGAAGCGTCTACAATGAGCAGTTCTTC
CDR3 protein: CASSLMALSRSVYNEQFF
clone size: many
J gene: TRBJ2-1
CDR3 length: 18
V gene: TRBV27
D gene: -

CDR3 DNA: TGCGCCAGCAGCCAAGATTGGGACATGGGCACTGAAGCTTTCTTT
CDR3 protein: CASSQDWDMGTEAFF
clone size: many
J gene: TRBJ1-1
CDR3 length: 15
V gene: TRBV4-3
D gene: -

CDR3 DNA: TGTGCCAGCAGCCTTAGGAGCGGGAGTCCCTACAATGAGCAGTTCTTC
CDR3 protein: CASSLRSGSPYNEQFF
clone size: many
J gene: TRBJ2-1
CDR3 length: 16
V gene: TRBV7-9
D gene: TRBD2

CDR3 DNA: TGTGCCAGCAGCTGGAAAGCCGGGACGGTGAACACTGAAGCTTTCTTT
CDR3 protein: CASSWKAGTVNTEAFF
clone size: many
J gene: TRBJ1-1
CDR3 length: 16
V gene: TRBV5-6
D gene: -

CDR3 DNA: TGCAGTGCCCTCGGGGGGCCGGCAGATACGCAGTATTTT
CDR3 protein: CSALGGPADTQYF
clone size: many
J gene: TRBJ2-3
CDR3 length: 13
V gene: TRBV20-1
D gene: -

CDR3 DNA: TGCGCCAGCACTAATGAGAATATTCAGTACTTC
CDR3 protein: CASTNENIQYF
clone size: few
J gene: TRBJ2-4
CDR3 length: 11
V gene: TRBV5-1
D gene: -

CDR3 DNA: TGCAGTGCCAAACTAGCGGGGGGCCTCAATGAGCAGTTCTTC
CDR3 protein: CSAKLAGGLNEQFF
clone size: many
J gene: TRBJ2-1
CDR3 length: 14
V gene: TRBV20-1
D gene: TRBD2

CDR3 DNA: TGTGCCAGCAGTCGTGGCGGGAACTATGGCTACACCTTC
CDR3 protein: CASSRGGNYGYTF
clone size: many
J gene: TRBJ1-2
CDR3 length: 13
V gene: TRBV12-3/TRBV12-4
D gene: -

CDR3 DNA: TGCGCCAGCAGCCAAGATGGAGGGGGTGGTAGCACTGAAGCTTTCTTT
CDR3 protein: CASSQDGGGGSTEAFF
clone size: many
J gene: TRBJ1-1
CDR3 length: 16
V gene: TRBV4-1
D gene: -

CDR3 DNA: TGTGCTAGTGGTTTGGGGACAGTCACTAATGAAAAACTGTTTTTT
CDR3 protein: CASGLGTVTNEKLFF
clone size: many
J gene: TRBJ1-4
CDR3 length: 15
V gene: TRBV12-5
D gene: -

CDR3 DNA: TGCAGTGCCCCCGGGGAGGTAAACACTGAAGCTTTCTTT
CDR3 protein: CSAPGEVNTEAFF
clone size: many
J gene: TRBJ1-1
CDR3 length: 13
V gene: TRBV20-1
D gene: -

CDR3 DNA: TGTGCCAGCAGTTTTGGCGCGAACCTAGGAGGCACTGAAGCTTTCTTT
CDR3 protein: CASSFGANLGGTEAFF
clone size: many
J gene: TRBJ1-1
CDR3 length: 16
V gene: TRBV7-9
D gene: -